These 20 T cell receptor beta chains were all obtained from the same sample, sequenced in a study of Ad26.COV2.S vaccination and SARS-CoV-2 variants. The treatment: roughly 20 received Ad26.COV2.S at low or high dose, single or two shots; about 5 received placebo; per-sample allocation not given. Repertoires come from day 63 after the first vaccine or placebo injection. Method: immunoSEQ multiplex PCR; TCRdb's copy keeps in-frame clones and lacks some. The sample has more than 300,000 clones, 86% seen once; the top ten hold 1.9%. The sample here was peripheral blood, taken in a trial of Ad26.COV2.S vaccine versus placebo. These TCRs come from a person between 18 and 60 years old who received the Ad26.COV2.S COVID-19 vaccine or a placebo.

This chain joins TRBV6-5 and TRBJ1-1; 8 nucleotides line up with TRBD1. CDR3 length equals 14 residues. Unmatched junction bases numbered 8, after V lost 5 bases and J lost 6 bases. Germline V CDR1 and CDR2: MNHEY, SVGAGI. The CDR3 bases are TGTGCCAGCAGTCAAATACAGGGGGTCTCTGAAGCTTTCTTT. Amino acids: CASSQIQGVSEAFF.

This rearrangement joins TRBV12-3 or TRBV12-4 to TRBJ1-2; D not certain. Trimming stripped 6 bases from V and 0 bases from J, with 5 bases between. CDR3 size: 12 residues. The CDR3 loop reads CASRLTNYGYTF. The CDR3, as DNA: TGTGCCAGCAGGCTGACTAACTATGGCTACACCTTC.

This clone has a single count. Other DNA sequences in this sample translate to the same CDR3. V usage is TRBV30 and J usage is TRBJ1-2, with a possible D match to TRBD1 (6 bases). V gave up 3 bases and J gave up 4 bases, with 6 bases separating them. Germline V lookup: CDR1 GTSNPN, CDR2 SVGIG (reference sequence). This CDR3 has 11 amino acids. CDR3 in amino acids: CAWRDSYGYTF. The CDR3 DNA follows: TGTGCCTGGAGGGACAGCTATGGCTACACCTTC.

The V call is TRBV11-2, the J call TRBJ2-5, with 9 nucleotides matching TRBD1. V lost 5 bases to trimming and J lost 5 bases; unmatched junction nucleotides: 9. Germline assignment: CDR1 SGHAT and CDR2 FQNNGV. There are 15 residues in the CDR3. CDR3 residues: CASSRDRDYWETQYF. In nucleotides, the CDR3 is TGTGCCAGCAGCCGGGACAGGGATTACTGGGAGACCCAGTACTTC.

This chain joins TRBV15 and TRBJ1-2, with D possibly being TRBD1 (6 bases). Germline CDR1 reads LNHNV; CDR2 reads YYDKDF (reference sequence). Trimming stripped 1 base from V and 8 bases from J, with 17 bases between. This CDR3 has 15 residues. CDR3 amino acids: CATSRAETGQGGYTF. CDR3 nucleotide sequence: TGTGCCACCAGCAGAGCCGAGACAGGCCAAGGGGGCTACACCTTC.

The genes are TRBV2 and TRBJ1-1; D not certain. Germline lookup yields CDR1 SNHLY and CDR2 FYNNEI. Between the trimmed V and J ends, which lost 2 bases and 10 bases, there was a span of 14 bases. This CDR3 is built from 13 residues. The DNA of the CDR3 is TGTGCCAGCAGTGAATCGGTGGCCGTGGGAGCTTTCTTT. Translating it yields CASSESVAVGAFF.

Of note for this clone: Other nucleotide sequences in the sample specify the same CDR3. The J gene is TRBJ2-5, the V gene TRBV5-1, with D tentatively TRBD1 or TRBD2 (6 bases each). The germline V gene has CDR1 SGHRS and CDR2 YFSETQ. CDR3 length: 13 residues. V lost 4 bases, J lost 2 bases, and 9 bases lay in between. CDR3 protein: CASSGGLQETQYF. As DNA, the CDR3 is TGCGCCAGCAGCGGGGGGCTTCAAGAGACCCAGTACTTC.

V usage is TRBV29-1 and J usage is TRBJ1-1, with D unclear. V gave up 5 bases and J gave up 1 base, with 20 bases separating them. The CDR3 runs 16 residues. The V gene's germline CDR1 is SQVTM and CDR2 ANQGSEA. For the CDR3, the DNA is TGCAGCGTTTCAGGTTTGGGCAGGAGCAAGAACACTGAAGCTTTCTTT. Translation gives CSVSGLGRSKNTEAFF. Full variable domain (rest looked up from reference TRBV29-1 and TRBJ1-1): SAVISQKPSRDICQRGTSLTIQCQVDSQVTMMFWYRQQPGQSLTLIATANQGSEATYESGFVIDKFPISRPNLTFSTLTVSNMSPEDSSIYLCSVSGLGRSKNTEAFFGQGTRLTVV.

DNA for the CDR3: TGTGCCAGCAACCGACTCTATAGCAATCAGCCCCAGCATTTT. It is translated as CASNRLYSNQPQHF. The chain is built from TRBV2 and TRBJ1-5; D is ambiguous. The CDR3 consists of 14 residues. CDR1 is SNHLY, CDR2 FYNNEI, per germline. Deletions cut 7 bases from V and 0 bases from J, with 10 bases between.

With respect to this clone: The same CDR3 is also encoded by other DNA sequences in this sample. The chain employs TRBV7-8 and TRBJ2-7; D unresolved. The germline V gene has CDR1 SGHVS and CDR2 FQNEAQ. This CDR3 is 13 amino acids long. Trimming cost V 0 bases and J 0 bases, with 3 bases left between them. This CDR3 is CASSLAGSYEQYF. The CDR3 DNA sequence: TGTGCCAGCAGCTTAGCAGGCTCCTACGAGCAGTACTTC.

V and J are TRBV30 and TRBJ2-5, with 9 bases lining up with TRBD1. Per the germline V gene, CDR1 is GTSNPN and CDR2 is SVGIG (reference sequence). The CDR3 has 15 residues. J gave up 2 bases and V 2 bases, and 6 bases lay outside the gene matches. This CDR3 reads CAWSFQTGGQETQYF. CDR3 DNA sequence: TGTGCCTGGAGTTTCCAGACAGGGGGACAAGAGACCCAGTACTTC.

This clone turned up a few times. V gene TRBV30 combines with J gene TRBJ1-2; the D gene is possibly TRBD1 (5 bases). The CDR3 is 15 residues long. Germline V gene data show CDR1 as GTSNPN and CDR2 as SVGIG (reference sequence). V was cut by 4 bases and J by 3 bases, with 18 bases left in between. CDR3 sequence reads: CAWNSPQGPYYGYTF. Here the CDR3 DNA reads TGTGCCTGGAACTCCCCCCAGGGCCCTTACTATGGCTACACCTTC.

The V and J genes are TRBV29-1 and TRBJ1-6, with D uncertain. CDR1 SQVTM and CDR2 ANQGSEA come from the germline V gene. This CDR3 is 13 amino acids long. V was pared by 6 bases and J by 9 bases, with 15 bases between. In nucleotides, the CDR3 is TGCAGCGTCCTCGACACGGGAGGTTCACCCCTCCACTTT. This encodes CSVLDTGGSPLHF.

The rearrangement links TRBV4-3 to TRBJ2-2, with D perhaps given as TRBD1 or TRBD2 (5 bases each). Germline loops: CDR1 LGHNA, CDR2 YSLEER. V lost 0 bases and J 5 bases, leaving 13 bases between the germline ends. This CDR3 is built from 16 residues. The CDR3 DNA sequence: TGCGCCAGCAGCCAAGACTCGACGGGGCGAACCGGGGAGCTGTTTTTT. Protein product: CASSQDSTGRTGELFF.

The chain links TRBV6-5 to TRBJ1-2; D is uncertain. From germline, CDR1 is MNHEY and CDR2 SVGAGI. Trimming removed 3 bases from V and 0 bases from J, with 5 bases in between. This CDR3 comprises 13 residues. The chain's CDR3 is CASSYVANYGYTF. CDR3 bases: TGTGCCAGCAGTTATGTGGCTAACTATGGCTACACCTTC.

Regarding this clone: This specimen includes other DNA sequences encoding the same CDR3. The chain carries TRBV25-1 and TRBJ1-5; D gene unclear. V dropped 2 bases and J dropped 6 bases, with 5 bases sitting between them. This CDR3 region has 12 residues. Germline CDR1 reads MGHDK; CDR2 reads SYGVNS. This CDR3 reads CASSEGLQPQHF. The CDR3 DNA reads TGTGCCAGCAGTGAAGGGCTTCAGCCCCAGCATTTT.

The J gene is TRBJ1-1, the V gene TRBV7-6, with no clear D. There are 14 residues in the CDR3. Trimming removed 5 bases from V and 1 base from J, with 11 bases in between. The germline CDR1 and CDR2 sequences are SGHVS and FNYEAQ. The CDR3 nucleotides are TGTGCCAGCAGCCAAAGAGCAGCGAACACTGAAGCTTTCTTT. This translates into CASSQRAANTEAFF. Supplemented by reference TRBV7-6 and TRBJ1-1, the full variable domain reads GAGVSQSPRYKVTKRGQDVALRCDPISGHVSLYWYRQALGQGPEFLTYFNYEAQQDKSGLPNDRFSAERPEGSISTLTIQRTEQRDSAMYRCASSQRAANTEAFFGQGTRLTVV.

DNA of the CDR3: TGTGCCAGCAGCTTGGGACAGGGCCAAGAGACCCAGTACTTC. Translation: CASSLGQGQETQYF. The chain carries TRBV7-2 and TRBJ2-5, with 9 bases lining up with TRBD1. The germline V gene encodes CDR1 SGHTA and CDR2 FQGNSA. This CDR3 is 14 amino acids long. The ends lost 3 bases at V and 1 base at J; junction bases unmatched: 0.

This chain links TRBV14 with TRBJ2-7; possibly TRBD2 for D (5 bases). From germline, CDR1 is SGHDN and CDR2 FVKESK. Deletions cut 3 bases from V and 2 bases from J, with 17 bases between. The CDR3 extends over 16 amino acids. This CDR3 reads CASSQGWLEGTYEQYF. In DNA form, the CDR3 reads TGTGCCAGCAGCCAGGGCTGGCTCGAGGGAACCTACGAGCAGTACTTC.

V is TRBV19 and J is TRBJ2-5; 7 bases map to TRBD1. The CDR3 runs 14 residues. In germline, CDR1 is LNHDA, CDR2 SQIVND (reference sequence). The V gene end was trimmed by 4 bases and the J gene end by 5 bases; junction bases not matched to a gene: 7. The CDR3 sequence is CASSKGGIPETQYF. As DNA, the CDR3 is TGTGCCAGTAGTAAAGGGGGCATACCCGAGACCCAGTACTTC.